This T cell receptor beta chain is drawn from a study of blood T cell repertoires in COVID-19. Study context: The United States, Italy and Spain supplied acute and convalescent COVID-19 samples.

Trimming cost V 7 bases and J 6 bases; bases outside gene matches: 12. Germline CDR1 and CDR2: SGHTA and FQGNSA. There are 15 residues in the CDR3. This table comes from immunoSEQ multiplex PCR, and its TCRdb copy is limited to in-frame clones, with some not included. The repertoire holds roughly 70,000 clones, 84% seen once, with just over 4.5% in the top ten. This TCR derives from a woman aged 60-70 years with acute or convalescent COVID-19. The chain links TRBV7-2 to TRBJ1-1, with TRBD1 identical over 9 bases. The sequenced sample was peripheral blood. The CDR3 nucleotides are TGTGCCAGCACCCAATCGACAGGGGGGACCTCTGAAGCTTTCTTT. Its translation is CASTQSTGGTSEAFF.